These 31 T cell receptor beta chains were sequenced from one sample in a study of CXCR3-negative and CXCR3-positive naive CD8 T cells. Their target antigens are unknown. Findings and caveats of the study: Hydrophobicity was higher for TRB CDR3s found in CXCR3-positive naive cells than in CXCR3-negative naive cells.

The method, 5' RACE with UMI labels, was used to prepare the TRB cDNA libraries. With the 5' RACE reads reprocessed, TCRdb shows one record per CDR3 protein and no DNA. The sample's table shows some 150,000 distinct CDR3 sequences. The sample taken for sequencing was naive CXCR3+ CD8+ T cells from blood. The subset: CD45RO-CCR7+CD27+CD95- naive CD8+ T cells expressing CXCR3 (TNR3+). Every receptor here comes from a human donor in good health. Some clones in this sample may be carry-over from other donors' samples.

This rearrangement joins TRBV19 to TRBJ2-1; TCRdb proposes TRBD2, but this gene call is untestable without DNA. The V gene's germline CDR1 is LNHDA and CDR2 SQIVND (reference sequence). The CDR3 loop spans 17 amino acids. The CDR3 spells CASSILSGGTAYNEQFF.

This CDR3 reads CSVEDRSSGNTIYF. The chain recombines TRBV29-1 with TRBJ1-3. CDR1 is SQVTM, CDR2 ANQGSEA, per germline. The CDR3 is 14 residues long.

CDR3 sequence reads: CASSLAVGANYGYTF. The chain recombines TRBV7-6 with TRBJ1-2. The CDR3 is 15 residues long. Germline loops: CDR1 SGHVS, CDR2 FNYEAQ.

This rearrangement joins TRBV29-1 to TRBJ2-5; the TRBD1 assignment by TCRdb is unverifiable without DNA. CDR1 and CDR2 from the germline V gene are SQVTM and ANQGSEA. The CDR3 runs 14 residues. CDR3 residues: CSVQRQGSGETQYF. Combining the CDR3 with reference TRBV29-1 and TRBJ2-5 gives the whole variable domain SAVISQKPSRDICQRGTSLTIQCQVDSQVTMMFWYRQQPGQSLTLIATANQGSEATYESGFVIDKFPISRPNLTFSTLTVSNMSPEDSSIYLCSVQRQGSGETQYFGPGTRLLVL.

This chain joins TRBV7-6 and TRBJ1-1. Per germline, CDR1 SGHVS and CDR2 FNYEAQ. The CDR3 has 13 amino acids. The CDR3 sequence is CASSFEGTTEAFF.

V is TRBV7-8 and J is TRBJ2-2; TCRdb outputs TRBD2, but without DNA this stays unchecked. There are 17 residues in the CDR3. From germline, CDR1 is SGHVS and CDR2 FQNEAQ. The CDR3 sequence is CASTAPSRTANTGELFF.

The genes are TRBV7-9 and TRBJ2-7; TCRdb lists TRBD1, though no DNA is available to test this call. CDR3 length: 15 residues. CDR1 and CDR2 (germline): SEHNR, FQNEAQ (reference sequence). The CDR3 sequence is CASSGDRRGSYEQYF. Drawing the rest from reference TRBV7-9 and TRBJ2-7, the complete variable domain is DTGVSQNPRHKITKRGQNVTFRCDPISEHNRLYWYRQTLGQGPEFLTYFQNEAQLEKSRLLSDRFSAERPKGSFSTLEIQRTEQGDSAMYLCASSGDRRGSYEQYFGPGTRLTVT.

This chain joins TRBV27 and TRBJ1-1. The CDR3 runs 13 residues. Germline CDR1 reads MNHEY; CDR2 reads SMNVEV (reference sequence). The CDR3: CASKLDLNTEAFF.

This chain connects TRBV5-5 to TRBJ2-7. The germline gives CDR1 SGHKS, CDR2 YYEKEE (reference sequence). This CDR3 is 14 amino acids long. CDR3 sequence reads: CASSLAVTSYEQYF.

The chain links TRBV20-1 to TRBJ2-3; TCRdb selects TRBD1, and the lack of DNA leaves this call unchecked. CDR3 length equals 15 residues. Germline V gene lookup returns CDR1 DFQATT and CDR2 SNEGSKA (reference sequence). CDR3 amino acids: CSAREAAMGTDTQYF.

V usage is TRBV5-1 and J usage is TRBJ2-7; lacking DNA, the TRBD1 call made by TCRdb goes unchecked. CDR1 SGHRS and CDR2 YFSETQ come from the germline V gene. The CDR3 is 16 residues long. CDR3 region: CASSLARDTPSYEQYF. Full variable domain (rest looked up from reference TRBV5-1 and TRBJ2-7): KAGVTQTPRYLIKTRGQQVTLSCSPISGHRSVSWYQQTPGQGLQFLFEYFSETQRNKGNFPGRFSGRQFSNSRSEMNVSTLELGDSALYLCASSLARDTPSYEQYFGPGTRLTVT.

The chain employs TRBV13 and TRBJ1-1; no DNA is available, so the TRBD1 call from TCRdb remains unchecked. The CDR3 consists of 12 residues. Germline V gene lookup returns CDR1 PRHDT and CDR2 FYEKMQ (reference sequence). The CDR3: CASRSRQVEAFF.

This CDR3 is CASSKRLAGSTDTQYF. The chain uses TRBV6-5 and TRBJ2-3; with no DNA, the TCRdb D assignment of TRBD2 cannot be verified. The CDR3 runs to 16 residues. Germline V gives CDR1 MNHEY, CDR2 SVGAGI.

The chain carries TRBV5-1 and TRBJ2-3; the TCRdb D gene call, TRBD2, has no DNA to confirm it. CDR3 length equals 14 residues. Per the germline V gene, CDR1 is SGHRS and CDR2 is YFSETQ. CDR3 sequence: CASSLPGGPTTQYF.

This chain connects TRBV11-2 to TRBJ2-7. CDR3 size: 13 residues. From germline, CDR1 is SGHAT and CDR2 FQNNGV. CDR3 in amino acids: CASSLVRFYEQYF.

The rearrangement joins TRBV28 to TRBJ2-7; TCRdb outputs TRBD1, but without DNA this stays unchecked. The CDR3 extends over 13 amino acids. CDR1 and CDR2 from the germline V gene are MDHEN and SYDVKM. CDR3 protein: CASRADRGNEQYF.

V gene TRBV29-1 combines with J gene TRBJ1-2. In germline, CDR1 is SQVTM, CDR2 ANQGSEA. This CDR3 region has 11 residues. The CDR3 reads CSVEAYHGYTF.

This sequence joins TRBV5-6 and TRBJ2-7; lacking DNA, the TRBD1 call made by TCRdb goes unchecked. This CDR3 comprises 13 residues. Germline CDR1 and CDR2: SGHDT and YYEEEE. The CDR3 is CASNGTPRTEQYF.

The chain recombines TRBV6-1 with TRBJ2-7; TCRdb lists TRBD1, though no DNA is available to test this call. The CDR3 has 11 amino acids. Germline CDR1 and CDR2: MNHNS and SASEGT. This CDR3 reads CAGRDGYEQYF.

The chain is built from TRBV4-1 and TRBJ2-1; TCRdb selects TRBD2, and the lack of DNA leaves this call unchecked. CDR1 and CDR2 from the germline V gene are MGHRA and YSYEKL. This CDR3 region has 16 residues. The chain's CDR3 is CASSLTLAGRSNEQFF.

This sequence joins TRBV28 and TRBJ2-7; lacking DNA, the TRBD1 call made by TCRdb goes unchecked. CDR1 and CDR2 from the germline V gene are MDHEN and SYDVKM. The CDR3 consists of 14 residues. CDR3 protein: CASGPNQGLYEQYF.

The chain combines TRBV7-2 with TRBJ2-1; TCRdb calls TRBD1, which cannot be checked without DNA. This CDR3 is built from 14 residues. The V gene's germline CDR1 is SGHTA and CDR2 FQGNSA. CDR3 sequence reads: CASSLAGGPNEQFF.

The rearrangement links TRBV7-9 to TRBJ1-2. This CDR3 has 15 amino acids. Looked up from germline, CDR1 is SEHNR and CDR2 is FQNEAQ (reference sequence). The CDR3: CASNSPGRPNYGYTF.

The chain uses TRBV7-9 and TRBJ2-7; TCRdb returns TRBD1, unconfirmable since there is no DNA. Germline V gives CDR1 SEHNR, CDR2 FQNEAQ (reference sequence). This CDR3 has 14 amino acids. CDR3 amino acids: CASRPTGTIYEQYF.

CDR3 loop: CASRVAGNSYNEQFF. The chain has TRBV3-1 and TRBJ2-1; TCRdb gives TRBD2 as the D gene, but with no DNA this cannot be confirmed. Germline V CDR1 and CDR2: LGHDT, YNNKEL (reference sequence). This CDR3 has 15 residues.

CDR3 region: CASSLVVGTDTQYF. The J gene is TRBJ2-3, the V gene TRBV7-9. Germline assignment: CDR1 SEHNR and CDR2 FQNEAQ (reference sequence). The CDR3 runs 14 residues.

The chain carries TRBV18 and TRBJ1-1; TCRdb selects TRBD1, and the lack of DNA leaves this call unchecked. The CDR3 loop spans 16 amino acids. Germline V gene data show CDR1 as KGHSH and CDR2 as LQKENI. The CDR3: CASSPQDRVRGTEAFF.

The chain joins TRBV6-5 to TRBJ2-5. Germline CDR1 and CDR2: MNHEY and SVGAGI. This CDR3 spans 14 amino acids. The CDR3: CASSYSGIQETQYF.

The chain links TRBV5-6 to TRBJ2-2. Germline CDR1 is SGHDT and CDR2 is YYEEEE. The CDR3 runs 16 residues. This CDR3 reads CASSRARGANTGELFF.

V is TRBV11-2 and J is TRBJ2-2; TCRdb's D call of TRBD1 is untestable without DNA. This CDR3 region has 16 residues. The germline V gene has CDR1 SGHAT and CDR2 FQNNGV. CDR3 in amino acids: CASSGRDLQGAYGLFF.

This chain uses TRBV23-1 with TRBJ2-2; without DNA, the TCRdb call of TRBD1 cannot be checked. TRBV23-1 is annotated as an ORF whose role is uncertain. The CDR3 sequence is 15 residues long. The CDR3 is CASSRPGVVTGELFF.